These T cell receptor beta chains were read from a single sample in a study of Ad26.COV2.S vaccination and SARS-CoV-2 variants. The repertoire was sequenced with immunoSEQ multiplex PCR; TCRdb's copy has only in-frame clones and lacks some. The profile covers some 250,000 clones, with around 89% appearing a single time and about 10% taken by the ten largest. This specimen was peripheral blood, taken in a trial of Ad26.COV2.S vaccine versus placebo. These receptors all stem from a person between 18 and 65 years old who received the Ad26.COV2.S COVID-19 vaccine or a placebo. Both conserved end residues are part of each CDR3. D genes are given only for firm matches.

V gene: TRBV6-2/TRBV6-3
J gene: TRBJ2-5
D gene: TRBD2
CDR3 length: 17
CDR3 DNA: TGTGCCAGCAGTTACTCGCTAGGGACTAGGGTTGAAGAGACCCAGTACTTC
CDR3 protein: CASSYSLGTRVEETQYF

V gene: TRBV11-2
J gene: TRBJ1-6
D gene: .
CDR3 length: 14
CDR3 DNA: TGTGCCAGCAGCTTAGGCGTAGAGGGGGTAGTCCTCCACTTT
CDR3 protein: CASSLGVEGVVLHF

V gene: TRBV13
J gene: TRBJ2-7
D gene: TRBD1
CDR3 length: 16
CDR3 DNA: TGTGCCAGCAGCTCCCTATCCGACAGGGGGGACTACGAGCAGTACTTC
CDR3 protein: CASSSLSDRGDYEQYF

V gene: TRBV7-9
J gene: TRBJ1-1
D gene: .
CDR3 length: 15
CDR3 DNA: TGTGCCAGCACCCTTTATGGGGGGAGGAACACTGAAGCTTTCTTT
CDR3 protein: CASTLYGGRNTEAFF

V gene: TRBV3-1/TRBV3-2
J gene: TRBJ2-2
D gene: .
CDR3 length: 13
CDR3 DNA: TGTGCCAGCAGCCCAGGGCCTACCGGGGAGCTGTTTTTT
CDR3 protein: CASSPGPTGELFF

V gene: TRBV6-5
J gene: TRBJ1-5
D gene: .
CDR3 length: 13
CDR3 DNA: TGTGCCAGCAGTCGGGACCTTAATCAGCCCCAGCATTTT
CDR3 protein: CASSRDLNQPQHF

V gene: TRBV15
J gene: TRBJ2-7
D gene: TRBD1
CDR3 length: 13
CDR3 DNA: TGTGCCACCAGCAGCGGGACAGACTACGAGCAGTACTTC
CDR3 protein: CATSSGTDYEQYF

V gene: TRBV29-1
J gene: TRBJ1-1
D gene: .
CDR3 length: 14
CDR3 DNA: TGCAGCGTTGAAGATTGGGACACGAACACTGAAGCTTTCTTT
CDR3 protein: CSVEDWDTNTEAFF

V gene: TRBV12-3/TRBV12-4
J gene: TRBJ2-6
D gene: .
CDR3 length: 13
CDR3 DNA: TGTGCCAGTAAACGTACTGGGGCCAACGTCCTGACTTTC
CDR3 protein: CASKRTGANVLTF

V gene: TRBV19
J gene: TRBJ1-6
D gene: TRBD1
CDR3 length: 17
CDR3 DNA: TGTGCCAGTAGTAGCGGACAGGGGAGGGGAAATAATTCACCCCTCCACTTT
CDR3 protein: CASSSGQGRGNNSPLHF